This passage covers 3 T cell receptor beta chains from one sample sequenced in a study of blood T cell repertoires in COVID-19. Sequenced by immunoSEQ multiplex PCR; TCRdb stores in-frame clones only, minus some. In the table there are 100,000 to 120,000 clones, about 75% of which are singletons. The sequencing input was peripheral blood. All receptors come from a woman in her 70s with acute or convalescent COVID-19.

The chain combines TRBV21-1 with TRBJ1-3. TRBV21-1 is marked as a pseudogene. This CDR3 is built from 12 residues. Here the CDR3 reads CASSLGGGSIYF. In DNA, the CDR3 is TGTGCCAGCAGCCTGGGGGGGGGCAGTATATATTTT.

The CDR3 nucleotides read TGTGCCAGCAGCCGAGGCCTGGCGGGGGGTTTTGGCAATGAGCAGTTCTTC. This sequence encodes CASSRGLAGGFGNEQFF. The genes are TRBV3-1 (or the pseudogene TRBV3-2) and TRBJ2-1; TRBD2 agrees at 8 bases. V was clipped by 4 bases and J by 6 bases; unmatched bases: 14. The CDR3 sequence is 17 residues long. The V gene's germline CDR1 is LGHDT and CDR2 YNNKEL (reference sequence).

This chain connects TRBV27 to TRBJ2-7; perhaps TRBD2 as D (6 bases). CDR1 is MNHEY, CDR2 SMNVEV, per germline (reference sequence). This CDR3 comprises 16 residues. The V gene lost 2 bases and the J gene lost 3 bases, with 17 bases spanning the gap. The DNA for the CDR3 is TGTGCCAGCAGTTTACTGGCGGGACCGAGCTTCTACGAGCAGTACTTC. Translated: CASSLLAGPSFYEQYF.